Sequencing of this T cell receptor beta chain was carried out in a study of blood T cells in healthy people across ages. CDR3 length equals 12 residues. Deletions cut 8 bases from V and 5 bases from J, with 13 bases between. In germline, CDR1 is WSHSY, CDR2 SAAADI. A second PCR, run for about 7 to 12 cycles, used a sample-barcoded 5' primer plus a J-beta primer mix. TCRdb used MiXCR to reprocess the 5' RACE reads, holding one entry per CDR3 protein. The data show about 760,000 distinct CDR3 sequences, 20% to 25% seen once. This clonotype was recorded a few times. The data also belong to a second study, concerning T cells of mothers and their children. That work contributes: Researchers report slightly higher, though non-significant, overlap in related mother-child pairs than in unrelated pairs.

The chain combines TRBV10-2 with TRBJ2-7; D may be TRBD2 (6 bases). Sequencing was carried out using blood. The clonotype was recovered from a boy younger than 18 in good health. In nucleotides, the CDR3 is TGCGCCAGCGGAGGGGCTATAGACGAGCAGTACTTC. Translating it yields CASGGAIDEQYF.